These T cell receptor beta chains were read from a single sample in a study of Graves' ophthalmopathy and Graves' hyperthyroidism. TCRdb passed the multiplex PCR reads through MiXCR, listing each CDR3 protein once. The table has about 700,000 distinct CDR3 sequences, more than 40% seen once. Sequenced: peripheral blood. These receptors originate from an adult man with Graves' ophthalmopathy. CDR3s include the opening cysteine and the closing phenylalanine or tryptophan. D genes are given only for firm matches. Clone size, where shown, is once, few, many, or a class for clones that have expanded.

clone_size,d_call,v_call,j_call,cdr3_aa,cdr3_nt
many,TRBD2,TRBV24-1,TRBJ2-7,CATSDSSGAHYEQYF,TGTGCCACCAGTGATTCTAGCGGGGCCCACTACGAGCAGTACTTC
few,-,TRBV10-2,TRBJ1-2,CASSVVQGSFYGYTF,TGCGCCAGCAGTGTGGTTCAGGGATCCTTTTATGGCTACACCTTC
-,TRBD1,TRBV5-1,TRBJ2-7,CASSQGQGITYEQYF,TGCGCCAGCAGCCAGGGACAGGGCATTACCTACGAGCAGTACTTC
few,-,TRBV7-9,TRBJ2-2,CASSQDQRAANTGELFF,TGTGCCAGCAGCCAAGATCAAAGGGCAGCTAACACCGGGGAGCTGTTTTTT
-,-,TRBV12-5,TRBJ1-5,CASSFLAAGGRQPQHF,TGTGCCAGCAGTTTCCTCGCGGCGGGGGGACGGCAGCCCCAGCATTTT
few,-,TRBV5-8,TRBJ2-2,CASSPRIQTTGELFF,TGCGCCAGCAGCCCTAGGATCCAGACTACCGGGGAGCTGTTTTTT
few,-,TRBV4-1,TRBJ2-5,CASSQDVKAGPYF,TGCGCCAGCAGCCAAGATGTTAAGGCGGGCCCGTACTTC
once,-,TRBV10-3,TRBJ1-6,CAISKQDFGNSPLHF,TGTGCCATCAGTAAACAGGATTTTGGGAATTCACCCCTCCACTTT
-,TRBD1,TRBV10-3,TRBJ1-1,CAISEGPGQGEAFF,TGTGCCATCAGTGAGGGACCGGGACAGGGTGAAGCTTTCTTT
-,TRBD1,TRBV4-1,TRBJ1-6,CASSQFAAGQINSPLHF,TGCGCCAGCAGCCAGTTCGCCGCGGGACAGATTAATTCACCCCTCCACTTT
-,TRBD1,TRBV9,TRBJ1-2,CASGTGVSNYGYTF,TGTGCCTCCGGGACAGGGGTTTCTAACTATGGCTACACCTTC
-,TRBD2,TRBV5-5,TRBJ2-7,CASSLPSGIVYEQYF,TGTGCCAGCAGCTTGCCTAGCGGGATTGTGTACGAGCAGTACTTC
-,TRBD2,TRBV19,TRBJ2-7,CASSTSGSGYEQYF,TGTGCCAGTAGTACTAGCGGGAGTGGTTATGAGCAGTACTTC
-,TRBD1,TRBV7-9,TRBJ1-5,CASSLKDRGPETQHF,TGTGCCAGCAGCTTAAAGGACAGGGGTCCCGAGACCCAGCATTTT
-,TRBD1,TRBV2,TRBJ1-5,CASRRDSNSNQPQHF,TGTGCCAGCAGGCGGGACAGCAATAGCAATCAGCCCCAGCATTTT
-,TRBD1,TRBV4-1,TRBJ1-2,CASSQLDRVSYGYTF,TGCGCCAGCAGCCAACTTGACAGGGTTAGTTATGGCTACACCTTC
many,TRBD1,TRBV2,TRBJ1-5,CASSGTGASQPQHF,TGTGCCAGCAGTGGGACAGGGGCTAGTCAGCCCCAGCATTTT
-,TRBD1,TRBV2,TRBJ1-2,CASSDRGRAYTF,TGTGCCAGCAGTGACAGGGGGCGGGCGTACACCTTC
-,-,TRBV7-6,TRBJ2-7,CASSLQGTREQYF,TGTGCCAGCAGCTTGCAAGGGACACGCGAGCAGTACTTC
few,TRBD2,TRBV7-2,TRBJ2-5,CASSQDTSGGNQETQYF,TGCGCCAGCAGCCAAGACACTAGCGGGGGGAACCAAGAGACCCAGTACTTC
-,-,TRBV6-6,TRBJ1-1,CASSYDVGGQVNTEAFF,TGTGCCAGCAGTTACGATGTTGGGGGCCAGGTGAACACTGAAGCTTTCTTT
many,TRBD1,TRBV7-2,TRBJ2-2,CASTRRQGTGELFF,TGTGCCAGCACCCGACGACAGGGTACCGGGGAGCTGTTTTTT
many,TRBD1,TRBV15,TRBJ1-5,CATSRGPGQGFQPQHF,TGTGCCACCAGCAGAGGACCGGGACAGGGGTTTCAGCCCCAGCATTTT
many,-,TRBV5-1,TRBJ1-4,CASSLLLGANEKLFF,TGCGCCAGCAGCTTGTTATTAGGGGCTAATGAAAAACTGTTTTTT
-,TRBD1,TRBV19,TRBJ2-7,CASSTGTGGREQYF,TGTGCCAGTAGTACGGGGACAGGGGGCCGCGAGCAGTACTTC
-,-,TRBV29-1,TRBJ2-7,CSVSGLGANEQYF,TGCAGCGTTTCCGGGCTCGGGGCTAATGAGCAGTACTTC
many,-,TRBV25-1,TRBJ2-2,CASSPLRGIELFF,TGTGCCAGCAGCCCACTCAGGGGAATTGAGCTGTTTTTT
-,-,TRBV7-9,TRBJ2-1,CASSFNRVGNEQFF,TGTGCCAGCAGCTTCAACAGGGTTGGGAATGAGCAGTTCTTC
-,-,TRBV7-9,TRBJ1-2,CASSLASTFYGYTF,TGTGCCAGCAGCTTGGCCTCGACGTTCTATGGCTACACCTTC
many,-,TRBV10-3,TRBJ1-2,CAISEGTIGYTF,TGTGCCATCAGTGAGGGAACCATCGGCTACACCTTC
-,-,TRBV2,TRBJ2-5,CASGSLGETQYF,TGTGCCAGCGGGAGTTTGGGAGAGACCCAGTACTTC